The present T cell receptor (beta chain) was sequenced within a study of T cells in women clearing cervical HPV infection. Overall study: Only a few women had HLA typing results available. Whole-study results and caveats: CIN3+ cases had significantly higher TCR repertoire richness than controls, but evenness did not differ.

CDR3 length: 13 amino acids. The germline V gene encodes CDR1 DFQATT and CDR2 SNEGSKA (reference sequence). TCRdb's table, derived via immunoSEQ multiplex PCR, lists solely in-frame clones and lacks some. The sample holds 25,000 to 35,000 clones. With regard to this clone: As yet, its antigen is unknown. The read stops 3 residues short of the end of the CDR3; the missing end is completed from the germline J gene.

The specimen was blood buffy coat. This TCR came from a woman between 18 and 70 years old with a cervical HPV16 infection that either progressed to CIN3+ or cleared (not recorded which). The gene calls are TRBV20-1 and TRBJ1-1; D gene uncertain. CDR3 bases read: TGCAGTGCTAGAGAGCCCACTCAGCGCGGA. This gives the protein CSAREPTQRG. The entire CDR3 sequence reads CSAREPTQRGAFF.